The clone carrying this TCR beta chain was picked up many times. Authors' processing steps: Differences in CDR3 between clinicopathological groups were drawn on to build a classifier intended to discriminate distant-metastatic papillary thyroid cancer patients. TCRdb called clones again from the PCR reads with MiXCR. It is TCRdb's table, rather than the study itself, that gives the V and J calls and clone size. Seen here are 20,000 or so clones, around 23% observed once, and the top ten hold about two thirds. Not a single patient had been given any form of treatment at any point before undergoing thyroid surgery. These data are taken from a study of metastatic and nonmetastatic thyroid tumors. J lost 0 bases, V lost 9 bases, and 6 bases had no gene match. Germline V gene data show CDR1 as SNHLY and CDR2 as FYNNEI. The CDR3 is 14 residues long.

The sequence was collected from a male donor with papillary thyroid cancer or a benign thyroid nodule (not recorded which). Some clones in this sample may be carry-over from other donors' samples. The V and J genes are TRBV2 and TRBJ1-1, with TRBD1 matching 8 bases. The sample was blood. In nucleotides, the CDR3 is TGTGCCAGTATCAGGACAGGGTTGAACACTGAAGCTTTCTTT. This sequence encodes CASIRTGLNTEAFF.